The clone carrying this TCR beta chain was seen a few times. The germline V gene has CDR1 LNHNV and CDR2 YYDKDF (reference sequence). The ends were cut back, 3 bases at V and 5 bases at J, with 11 bases in the middle. This CDR3 comprises 13 residues. The data belong to a study of T-cell reconstitution after alpha-beta-depleted transplantation in children. The library targeted TCRbeta and was prepared with unique molecular identifiers. TCRdb redid the calling of the PCR reads with MiXCR, one entry per CDR3 protein. The data show roughly 490,000 distinct CDR3 sequences, with roughly an eighth seen just once and 13% to 15% held by the top ten.

The sample consisted of PBMCs, mostly from graft donor cells, taken 180 days after TCRalphabeta/CD19-depleted stem cell transplant. The rearrangement links TRBV15 to TRBJ2-7, with D perhaps TRBD1 (5 bases). The sequence was obtained from a female patient aged 2-15 years who had a stem cell transplant for aplastic anemia, so the T cells may come from the graft donor. CDR3 sequence: CATSSLIRDEQYF. As DNA, the CDR3 is TGTGCCACCAGCAGTCTTATCAGGGACGAGCAGTACTTC.